The source of this T cell receptor beta chain is a study of shared clonotypes between healthy human individuals. Regarding the study as a whole: Generation of non-shared clonotypes was less probable than generation of clonotypes shared by all four donors. Naive CD4 clonotypes overlapped across a few donors at around 4.7%.

Trimming pared 6 bases from V and 0 bases from J, leaving 2 bases between. From germline, CDR1 is WNHNN and CDR2 SYGVQD (reference sequence). The CDR3 has 12 residues. A note on this clone: Its specificity is not known. Other DNA sequences in the same sample also yield this CDR3.

Sequencing used immunoSEQ multiplex PCR; TCRdb keeps in-frame clones, though not all of them. The sample has millions of clones, just over 90% seen once. V and J are TRBV10-1 and TRBJ2-2; D is unresolved. The source material was naive CD4+ T cells sorted from blood. Subset reported: CD45RA+ positively selected. This clonotype originated in a man younger than 35 in good health. CDR3: CASRANTGELFF. The CDR3 nucleotides are TGCGCCAGCAGAGCGAACACCGGGGAGCTGTTTTTT.